This entry describes one TCR beta chain. Its specificity is not known. This specimen includes other DNA sequences encoding the same CDR3. The record originates from a study of PD-L1 blockade in urothelial cancer. Overall study results and limits: Better survival was predicted when blood TCR clonality before treatment fell below the median.

Germline V gene lookup returns CDR1 MNHEY and CDR2 SVGAGI. Trimming shortened V by 0 bases and J by 4 bases, and 6 bases separated the two germline ends. CDR3 length: 13 residues. The table came from immunoSEQ multiplex PCR; TCRdb's copy has only in-frame clones and leaves some out. The sample has about 95,000 clones; around 86% are singletons. Time point reported: pretreatment peripheral blood. The chain links TRBV6-5 to TRBJ1-1, with D possibly being TRBD1 (5 bases). This clonotype was obtained from a man in his 60s with urothelial cancer. The starting material was PBMCs, obtained around atezolizumab (anti-PD-L1) treatment. The CDR3 DNA reads TGTGCCAGCAGTTACTCGGGGGGCACTGAAGCTTTCTTT. Its translation: CASSYSGGTEAFF.